A selection of T cell receptor beta chains follows, all from one sample in a study. TCRdb analysed the 5' RACE reads with MiXCR anew, one entry per CDR3 protein. The sample carries approximately 60,000 distinct CDR3 sequences, 26% recorded once. Sample: tumor-infiltrating Tregs sorted from the breast tumor. These TCRs come from a female donor with breast cancer. The CDR3 runs from the conserved cysteine through the conserved F or W. A D gene is named only where the DNA matches it firmly.

14 NA TRBJ2-3 TRBV20-1 CSASGERVLDTQYF
14 NA TRBJ2-5 TRBV5-1 CASSLFGAEETQYF
15 NA TRBJ2-7 TRBV5-1 CASSSTIYRDYEQYF
14 NA TRBJ1-6 TRBV9 CASSAVGSGSPLHF
13 NA TRBJ1-6 TRBV11-3 CASATNYNSPLHF
18 TRBD2 TRBJ2-3 TRBV28 CASSKIVLKRGRTDTQYF
13 NA TRBJ2-5 TRBV3-1 CASSHASREAQYF
16 NA TRBJ1-1 TRBV28 CASTHGGSGPGTEAFF
12 NA TRBJ1-2 TRBV5-1 CASRPGESGYTF
16 TRBD1 TRBJ2-7 TRBV20-1 CSASPGTGGHFYEQYF
13 NA TRBJ2-7 TRBV29-1 CSVAEGSPYEQYF
14 NA TRBJ2-5 TRBV7-3 CASSPQGGRETQYF
16 NA TRBJ1-1 TRBV5-1 CASSGGRHLINTEAFF
15 TRBD2 TRBJ2-1 TRBV6-2/TRBV6-3 CASSSDPASGNEQFF
16 NA TRBJ2-3 TRBV20-1 CSAGGQQGFTTDTQYF
15 NA TRBJ2-6 TRBV9 CASSAGTLGANVLTF
16 TRBD1 TRBJ1-1 TRBV7-9 CASSLVGTVGNTEAFF
14 TRBD1 TRBJ2-7 TRBV29-1 CSAAIKGGGYEQYF
15 NA TRBJ2-7 TRBV5-1 CASSLNGDPHYEQYF
14 NA TRBJ2-3 TRBV6-2/TRBV6-3 CASIKQLGWDTQYF
16 TRBD2 TRBJ2-1 TRBV20-1 CSARGTSGSSYNEQFF
15 NA TRBJ1-4 TRBV15 CATSRSRLNNEKLFF
13 NA TRBJ2-4 TRBV28 CASSLPGENIQYF